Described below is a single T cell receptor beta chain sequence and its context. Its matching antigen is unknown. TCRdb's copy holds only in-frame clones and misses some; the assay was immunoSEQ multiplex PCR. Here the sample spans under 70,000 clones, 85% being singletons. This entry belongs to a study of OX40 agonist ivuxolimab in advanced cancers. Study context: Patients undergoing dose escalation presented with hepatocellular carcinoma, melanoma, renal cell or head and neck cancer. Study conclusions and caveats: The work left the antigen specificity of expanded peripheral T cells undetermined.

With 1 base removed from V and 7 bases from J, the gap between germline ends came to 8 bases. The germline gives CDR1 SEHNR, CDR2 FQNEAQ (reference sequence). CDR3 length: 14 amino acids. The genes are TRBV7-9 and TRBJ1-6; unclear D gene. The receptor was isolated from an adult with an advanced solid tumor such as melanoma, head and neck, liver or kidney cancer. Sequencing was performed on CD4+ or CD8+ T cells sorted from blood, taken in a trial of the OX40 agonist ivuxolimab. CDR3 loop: CASSLGQDNSPLHF. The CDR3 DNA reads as TGTGCCAGCAGCTTAGGGCAGGACAATTCACCCCTCCACTTT. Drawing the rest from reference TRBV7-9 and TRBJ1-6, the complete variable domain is DTGVSQNPRHKITKRGQNVTFRCDPISEHNRLYWYRQTLGQGPEFLTYFQNEAQLEKSRLLSDRFSAERPKGSFSTLEIQRTEQGDSAMYLCASSLGQDNSPLHFGNGTRLTVT.